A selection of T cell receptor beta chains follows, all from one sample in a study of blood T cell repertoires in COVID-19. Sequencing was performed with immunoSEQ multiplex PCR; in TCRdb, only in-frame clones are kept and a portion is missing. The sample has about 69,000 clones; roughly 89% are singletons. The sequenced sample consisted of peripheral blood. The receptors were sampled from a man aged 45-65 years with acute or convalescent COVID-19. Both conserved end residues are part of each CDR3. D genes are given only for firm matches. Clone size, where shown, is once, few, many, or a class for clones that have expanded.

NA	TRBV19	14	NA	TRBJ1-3	TGTGCCAGCAGATCGGGGGGGTACGGAAACACCATATATTTT	CASRSGGYGNTIYF
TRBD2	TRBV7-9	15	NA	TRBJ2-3	TGTGCCAGCCTAGCTACTAGCGGAGCCACAGATACGCAGTATTTT	CASLATSGATDTQYF
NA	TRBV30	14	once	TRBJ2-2	TGTGCCTGGGCTACGGGACTCCTCACCGGGGAGCTGTTTTTT	CAWATGLLTGELFF
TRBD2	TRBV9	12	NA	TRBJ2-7	TGTGCCAGCAGCGTAGTAGCGGGCGAGCAGTACTTC	CASSVVAGEQYF
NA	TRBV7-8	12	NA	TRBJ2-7	TGTGCCAGCAGCTTAGGAGCCAACGAGCAGTACTTC	CASSLGANEQYF
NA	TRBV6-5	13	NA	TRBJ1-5	TGTGCCAGCACCGAACGGGGTCCTCAGCCCCAGCATTTT	CASTERGPQPQHF
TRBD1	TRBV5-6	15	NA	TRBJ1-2	TGTGCCAGCAGCGTTCCCCCCAGGGGGGCGTATGGCTACACCTTC	CASSVPPRGAYGYTF
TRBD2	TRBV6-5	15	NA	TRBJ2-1	TGTGCCAGCAGAAAGACTAGCGGGAATGGAAATGAGCAGTTCTTC	CASRKTSGNGNEQFF
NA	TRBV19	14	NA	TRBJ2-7	TGTGCCAGTAGTATAACGGGGAGCTCCTACGAGCAGTACTTC	CASSITGSSYEQYF
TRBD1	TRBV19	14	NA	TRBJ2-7	TGTGCCAGTAGTCACGGACAGGGGGCGGACGAGCAGTACTTC	CASSHGQGADEQYF
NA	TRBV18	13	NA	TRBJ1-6	TGTGCCAGCTCACCAGAGGTTAATTCACCCCTCCACTTT	CASSPEVNSPLHF
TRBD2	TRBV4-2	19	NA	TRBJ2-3	TGTGCCAGCAGCAAACGAAGCCCGGGACTAGCGGGAGAGGGGGATACGCAGTATTTT	CASSKRSPGLAGEGDTQYF
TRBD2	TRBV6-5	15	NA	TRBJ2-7	TGTGCCAGCAGTTCATGGAAGCGGGGGGCCTACGAGCAGTACTTC	CASSSWKRGAYEQYF
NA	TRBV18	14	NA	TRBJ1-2	TGTGCCAGCTCACCCGACAAGACTAACTATGGCTACACCTTC	CASSPDKTNYGYTF
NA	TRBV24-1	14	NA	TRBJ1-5	TGTGCCACCAACTCGGACAGAGTGAATCAGCCCCAGCATTTT	CATNSDRVNQPQHF
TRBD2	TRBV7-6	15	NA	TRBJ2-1	TGTGCCAGCAGCTTTGTACTAGCGGGAAAGAATGAGCAGTTCTTC	CASSFVLAGKNEQFF
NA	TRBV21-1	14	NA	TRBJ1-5	TGTGCCAGCAGCGGCTGGACAGGGTCCCAGCCCCAGCATTTT	CASSGWTGSQPQHF
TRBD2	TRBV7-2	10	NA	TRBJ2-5	TGTGCCAGCGCCGGGGGGGCCCAGTACTTC	CASAGGAQYF
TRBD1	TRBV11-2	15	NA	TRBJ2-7	TGTGCCAGCAGCTTAATAGGAACAGGGGGCAACGAGCAGTACTTC	CASSLIGTGGNEQYF
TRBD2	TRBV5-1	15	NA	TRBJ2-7	TGCGCCAGCAGCTCGGACCAGGGAGGGGACTACGAGCAGTACTTC	CASSSDQGGDYEQYF
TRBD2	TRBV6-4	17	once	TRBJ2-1	TGTGCCAGCGGCTGGGGACTAGCGGGAGGGTGGACGAATGAGCAGTTCTTC	CASGWGLAGGWTNEQFF
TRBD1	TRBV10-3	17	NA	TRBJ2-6	TGTGCCATCAGTCCGGGACAGGGGGCATCCGGGGCCAACGTCCTGACTTTC	CAISPGQGASGANVLTF
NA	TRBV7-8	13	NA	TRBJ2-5	TGTGCCAGCAGCCAAAACCGGCAAGAGACCCAGTACTTC	CASSQNRQETQYF
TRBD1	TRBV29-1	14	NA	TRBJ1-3	TGCAGCGTCGATGTAGGGGGCGCGGGAAACACCATATATTTT	CSVDVGGAGNTIYF
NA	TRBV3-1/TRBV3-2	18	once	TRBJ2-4	TGTGCCAGCAGCCAAGATCTGGAGGGGGCGCACGCCAAAAACATTCAGTACTTC	CASSQDLEGAHAKNIQYF
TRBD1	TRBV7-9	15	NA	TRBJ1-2	TGTGCCAGCAGCCCCCAACCGGGACAGGACTATGGCTACACCTTC	CASSPQPGQDYGYTF
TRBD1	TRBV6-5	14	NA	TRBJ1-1	TGTGCCAGCAGCGGGGGACAGGGGAACACTGAAGCTTTCTTT	CASSGGQGNTEAFF
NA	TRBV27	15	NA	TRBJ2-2	TGTGCCAGCAGTTCGTATCAGGGGGGCACCGGGGAGCTGTTTTTT	CASSSYQGGTGELFF
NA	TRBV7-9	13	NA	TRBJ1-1	TGTGCCAGCAGCCGGCTACAGGGTGCTGAAGCTTTCTTT	CASSRLQGAEAFF
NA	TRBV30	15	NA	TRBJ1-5	TGTGCCTGGAGTGCAAACACAGGCTACAATCAGCCCCAGCATTTT	CAWSANTGYNQPQHF
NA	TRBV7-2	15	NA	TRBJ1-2	TGTGCCAGCAGCTTAGATCAAGGAGCGCGGGTTGGCTACACCTTC	CASSLDQGARVGYTF
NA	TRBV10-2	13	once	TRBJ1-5	TGCGCCAGCAGGGACACCAGCAATCAGCCCCAGCATTTT	CASRDTSNQPQHF
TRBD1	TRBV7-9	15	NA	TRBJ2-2	TGTGCCAGCAGCATTACAGGGGGTTCCACCGGGGAGCTGTTTTTT	CASSITGGSTGELFF
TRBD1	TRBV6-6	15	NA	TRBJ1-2	TGTGCCAGCAGTTACGGACAGGGGGCAGGCTATGGCTACACCTTC	CASSYGQGAGYGYTF
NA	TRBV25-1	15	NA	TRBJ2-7	TGTGCCAGCAGTGAATTCGGCAGAACTAGCTACGAGCAGTACTTC	CASSEFGRTSYEQYF
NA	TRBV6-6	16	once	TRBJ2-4	TGTGCCAGCAGCCACGGACAGAATCTAGCCAAAAACATTCAGTACTTC	CASSHGQNLAKNIQYF
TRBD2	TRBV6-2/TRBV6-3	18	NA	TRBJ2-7	TGTGCCAGCAGTCGCCGACTAGCGGGAGGGCCGGGCTCCTACGAGCAGTACTTC	CASSRRLAGGPGSYEQYF
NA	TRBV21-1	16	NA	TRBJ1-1	TGTGCCAGCAGCACCACCCCCGGACAGGGGGGGACTGAAGCTTTCTTT	CASSTTPGQGGTEAFF
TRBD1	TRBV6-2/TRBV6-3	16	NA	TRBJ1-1	TGTGCCAGCAGTTACCCCCGTGGGACAGCTAACACTGAAGCTTTCTTT	CASSYPRGTANTEAFF
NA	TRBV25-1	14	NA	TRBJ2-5	TGTGCCAGCAGTGAATATTCGGAGCAAGAGACCCAGTACTTC	CASSEYSEQETQYF
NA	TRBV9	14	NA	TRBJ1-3	TGTGCCAGCAGCCGCCCCGGGTCTGGAAACACCATATATTTT	CASSRPGSGNTIYF
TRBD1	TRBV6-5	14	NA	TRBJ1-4	TGTGCCAGCAGCGTGGACAGGGGGGTTGAAAAACTGTTTTTT	CASSVDRGVEKLFF
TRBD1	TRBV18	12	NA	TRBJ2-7	TGTGCCAGCTCCCAGGGGGCGCTTGAGCAGTACTTC	CASSQGALEQYF
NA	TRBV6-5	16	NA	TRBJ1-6	TGTGCCAGCAGTTACTCTTGGCGGCAGGGCGGTTCACCCCTCCACTTT	CASSYSWRQGGSPLHF
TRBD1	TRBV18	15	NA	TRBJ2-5	TGTGCCAGCTCACCAAATACAGGGGGCGACGAGACCCAGTACTTC	CASSPNTGGDETQYF